These T cell receptor beta chains were read from a single sample in a study of OX40 agonist ivuxolimab in advanced cancers. Profiling relied on immunoSEQ multiplex PCR, and the TCRdb table lists in-frame clones only, not all of them. This table has some 130,000 clones, 90% appearing once. Source: CD4+ or CD8+ T cells sorted from blood, taken in a trial of the OX40 agonist ivuxolimab. Receptor source: an adult with an advanced solid tumor such as melanoma, head and neck, liver or kidney cancer. Both conserved end residues are part of each CDR3. D genes are given only for firm matches. Size values are once, few and many counts, or a class for expanded clones, and some rows have none.

v_call	j_call	clone_size	d_call	cdr3_nt	cdr3_aa
TRBV5-5	TRBJ2-7	.	TRBD1	TGTGCCAGCAGCTTGACCGGGACAGCCTACGAGCAGTACTTC	CASSLTGTAYEQYF
TRBV2	TRBJ1-5	.	TRBD1	TGTGCCAGCCAGGGGACAGGGGGCAATCAGCCCCAGCATTTT	CASQGTGGNQPQHF
TRBV6-1	TRBJ1-1	.	TRBD1	TGTGCCAGCAGATCGCAGGGACAGGCGATCACTGAAGCTTTCTTT	CASRSQGQAITEAFF
TRBV19	TRBJ2-2	.	.	TGTGCCAGTAGTATGATTTCTTACGGGGAGCTGTTTTTT	CASSMISYGELFF
TRBV27	TRBJ2-3	.	TRBD2	TGTGCCAGCAGTGCATTCCAAGGGACTAGCGGGAGGCTCACAGATACGCAGTATTTT	CASSAFQGTSGRLTDTQYF
TRBV5-1	TRBJ2-2	.	TRBD2	TGCGCCAGCAGCTTGGAGGGCCAACTAGCGGGAGTAGGCACCGGGGAGCTGTTTTTT	CASSLEGQLAGVGTGELFF
TRBV27	TRBJ2-3	.	.	TGTGCCAGCAGTTTAACCTACCGGGCAGATACGCAGTATTTT	CASSLTYRADTQYF
TRBV9	TRBJ1-4	.	TRBD1	TGTGCCAGCAGCACCGGGACAGGTTATGAAAAACTGTTTTTT	CASSTGTGYEKLFF
TRBV15	TRBJ2-5	.	TRBD2	TGTGCCACCAGCAGAGATCGGAGACTAGCGGGTGGGTCAGAGACCCAGTACTTC	CATSRDRRLAGGSETQYF
TRBV6-5	TRBJ2-7	once	TRBD1	TGTGCCAGCAGTTTAGACAGGGCCCTATCCTACGAGCAGTACTTC	CASSLDRALSYEQYF
TRBV6-5	TRBJ2-7	.	.	TGTGCCAGCAGTTACTCGCAGGGCTACGAGCAGTACTTC	CASSYSQGYEQYF
TRBV7-2	TRBJ1-5	.	.	TGTGCCAGCAGCTTATTCGACAGTAGAGCCAATCAGCCCCAGCATTTT	CASSLFDSRANQPQHF
TRBV6-1	TRBJ1-1	.	.	TGTGCCAGCAGTCGGGACACCTCCTGGAACACTGAAGCTTTCTTT	CASSRDTSWNTEAFF
TRBV19	TRBJ1-4	.	.	TGTGCCGGTAGTATAGGGGGGGCAACTAATGAAAAACTGTTTTTT	CAGSIGGATNEKLFF
TRBV5-5	TRBJ2-2	.	.	TGTGCCAGCAGCTTGGTGACTAGCACCGGGGAGCTGTTTTTT	CASSLVTSTGELFF
TRBV15	TRBJ2-5	once	TRBD2	TGTGCCACCAGCAGGAGGCGGACTAGCGGAGAGACCCAGTACTTC	CATSRRRTSGETQYF
TRBV9	TRBJ1-1	.	TRBD1	TGTGCCAGCAGCGGTGACAGGGGTTGGGACACTGAAGCTTTCTTT	CASSGDRGWDTEAFF
TRBV29-1	TRBJ1-5	few	TRBD1	TGCAGCGTCAAAGGGACAGGCAATCAGCCCCAGCATTTT	CSVKGTGNQPQHF
TRBV5-1	TRBJ1-2	.	TRBD1	TGCGCCAGCAGCGTCCGGGACAGGGGGCCATATGGCTACACCTTC	CASSVRDRGPYGYTF
TRBV6-5	TRBJ1-5	.	TRBD1	TGTGCCAGCAGTCTTAACAGGGGGCTGGAACAGCCCCAGCATTTT	CASSLNRGLEQPQHF
TRBV25-1	TRBJ2-7	.	.	TGTGCCGCCAACAGAGGGGGGGGTCGCGAGCAGTACTTC	CAANRGGGREQYF
TRBV28	TRBJ1-1	.	.	TGTGCCAGCACCCTACCCGGGGGCACCCTGAACACTGAAGCTTTCTTT	CASTLPGGTLNTEAFF
TRBV10-2	TRBJ2-7	.	TRBD2	TGCGCCAGCACCCCGGGACTAGAATTCGAGCAGTACTTC	CASTPGLEFEQYF
TRBV6-5	TRBJ1-1	.	.	TGTGCCAGCGCGGGGGGTGTCGGCACTGAAGCTTTCTTT	CASAGGVGTEAFF
TRBV11-1	TRBJ1-1	.	.	TGTGCCAGCAGCTTAGCGGGCACCAACACTGAAGCTTTCTTT	CASSLAGTNTEAFF
TRBV19	TRBJ2-2	.	TRBD2	TGTGCCAGTAAACTAGCGGGCACCGGGGAGCTGTTTTTT	CASKLAGTGELFF
TRBV19	TRBJ1-2	.	.	TGTGCCAGTAGTATCACCAGGTCATGGGGCTACACCTTC	CASSITRSWGYTF
TRBV6-1	TRBJ1-2	.	.	TGTGCCAGCAGTGAAGCATCGGTGGGTGGGTCCTTC	CASSEASVGGSF
TRBV28	TRBJ1-5	few	TRBD1	TGTGCCAGCAGTTTAGGACAGGTCCTTCACCCCCAGCATTTT	CASSLGQVLHPQHF
TRBV2	TRBJ1-1	few	.	TGTGCCAGCACCATCCGAGGTAACACTGAAGCTTTCTTT	CASTIRGNTEAFF
TRBV5-1	TRBJ2-1	.	TRBD2	TGCGCCAGCAGCTTGAAGACTAGCGGGAGGGAAGGTGATGAGCAGTTCTTC	CASSLKTSGREGDEQFF
TRBV28	TRBJ2-7	.	.	TGTGCCAGCAGGGGTTCGGCGGGACACCGCTCCTACGAGCAGTACTTC	CASRGSAGHRSYEQYF
TRBV28	TRBJ1-3	.	.	TGTGCCAGCAGTTCTCCCCCCGGGGCCGCGAGGAACACCATATATTTT	CASSSPPGAARNTIYF
TRBV28	TRBJ1-1	.	TRBD1	TGTGCCAGCAGTTGGGACAGAAACTGGCCAGCTTTCTTT	CASSWDRNWPAFF
TRBV9	TRBJ1-2	.	.	TGTGCCAGCAGCGTGGACCGTAGGCCGGCAGAATACACCTTC	CASSVDRRPAEYTF
TRBV7-2	TRBJ2-7	.	.	TGTGCCAGCAGCTTTGGGGCTCGACCGGGGGAGCAGTACTTC	CASSFGARPGEQYF
TRBV27	TRBJ2-7	.	.	TGTGCCAGCAGCAGGACACATGTCAAGCCAGCCTACGAGCAGTACTTC	CASSRTHVKPAYEQYF
TRBV5-1	TRBJ2-1	.	TRBD2	TGCGCCAGCAGCTTGGCCGGGGACGGGAGGCCCTCCTACAATGAGCAGTTCTTC	CASSLAGDGRPSYNEQFF
TRBV18	TRBJ2-7	.	.	TGTGCCAGCTCACCACGCCAGGGAACCTACGAGCAGTACTTC	CASSPRQGTYEQYF
TRBV28	TRBJ2-7	.	TRBD2	TGTGCCAGCAGTTTAGGGGCTAGCGGATATTACGAGCAGTACTTC	CASSLGASGYYEQYF
TRBV5-5	TRBJ1-5	.	TRBD1	TGTGCCAGCAGCCCCGGACAGGGGGCAGGCAATCAGCCCCAGCATTTT	CASSPGQGAGNQPQHF
TRBV9	TRBJ2-1	.	TRBD2	TGTGCCAGCAGCGTAGAGTTGGGACTAGCGGGCTACAATGAGCAGTTCTTC	CASSVELGLAGYNEQFF
TRBV2	TRBJ1-5	once	.	TGTGCCAGCAGTGAAGCTAACCAGCCCCAGCATTTT	CASSEANQPQHF
TRBV5-1	TRBJ2-7	.	.	TGCGCCAGCAGCTTGGCACTAACTTTTGGGGAGCAGTACTTC	CASSLALTFGEQYF